Sequencing of this T cell receptor beta chain was carried out in a study of vaccination effects on CD4 cells after COVID-19. Study findings and constraints: Both infection-induced and vaccine-induced clones contracted markedly at late post-vaccination timepoints.

Unmatched junction bases numbered 4, after V lost 5 bases and J lost 4 bases. The CDR3 has 13 amino acids. Per germline, CDR1 MNHNS and CDR2 SASEGT. This clone has only a few counts. Its target is not known. Libraries were prepared by immunoSEQ multiplex PCR; TCRdb keeps only in-frame clonotypes and omits some of them. The sample shows tens of thousands of clones, 73% of them seen only once. ViraFEST expansion of antigen-specific CD4+ T cells with viral peptide pools preceded sequencing. Subsequent to 10 days of culture, CD4+ T cells were isolated. BNT162b2 vaccine or mRNA-1273 vaccine was given to participants in two doses. According to the study, vaccine recipients showed no prior SARS-CoV-2 infection and negative nucleocapsid antibodies. In culture with about 10 IU/ml IL-2 and around 10 ug/ml peptides, PBMC were grown at 1.5 million to 2.5 million per well.

The TCR originated in a human donor who received a COVID-19 vaccine. The sample consisted of CD4+ T cells from PBMCs cultured with HCoV-NL63 spike peptides, taken after COVID-19 vaccination. This chain links TRBV6-1 with TRBJ1-2; the match to TRBD1 covers 7 bases. DNA of the CDR3: TGTGCCAGCAGTTCAGGACAGGCCTATGGCTACACCTTC. This translates into CASSSGQAYGYTF.